This is a list of T cell receptor beta chains from one sample in a study of T cells of healthy individuals. TCRdb reprocessed the 5' RACE reads via MiXCR and lists one record per CDR3 protein. The repertoire holds about 96,000 distinct CDR3 sequences, with around 17% as singletons. The source is a human donor in good health. CDR3s include the opening cysteine and the closing phenylalanine or tryptophan. The D gene is left open where the match is weak. Expanded clones get a size class; other rows say once, few or many, or leave the size out.

V	size	D	J	length	DNA	CDR3
TRBV5-1	few	TRBD1	TRBJ2-3	15	TGCGCCAGCAGCTTGGACAGGGGGCGCACAGATACGCAGTATTTT	CASSLDRGRTDTQYF
TRBV7-2	few	TRBD2	TRBJ2-3	16	TGTGCCAGCAGTGGACTAGCGGGAGGGCGCACAGATACGCAGTATTTT	CASSGLAGGRTDTQYF
TRBV6-6	.	.	TRBJ2-4	15	TGTGCCAGCAGCCGTACCGACAGAACCAAAAACATTCAGTACTTC	CASSRTDRTKNIQYF
TRBV10-3	few	TRBD2	TRBJ2-3	15	TGTGCCATCAGCCCCACTAGCGGGGGCCCAGATACGCAGTATTTT	CAISPTSGGPDTQYF
TRBV5-1	few	.	TRBJ2-1	15	TGCGCCAGCAGCCCCCGGGGAGGCTCCTACAATGAGCAGTTCTTC	CASSPRGGSYNEQFF
TRBV3-1	few	.	TRBJ2-2	15	TGTGCCAGCAGCCACACTTTCAGGGACACCGGGGAGCTGTTTTTT	CASSHTFRDTGELFF
TRBV4-2	many	.	TRBJ2-5	17	TGTGCCAGCAGCCACGCTACGGGGTCGGGACTGAAAGAGACCCAGTACTTC	CASSHATGSGLKETQYF
TRBV9	few	TRBD2	TRBJ2-1	15	TGTGCCAGCAGCGGTCTAGCGGGACGCTACAATGAGCAGTTCTTC	CASSGLAGRYNEQFF
TRBV7-2	.	.	TRBJ1-3	16	TGTGCCAGCAGCTTAGAGGGGGGAATCTCTGGAAACACCATATATTTT	CASSLEGGISGNTIYF
TRBV6-2/TRBV6-3	many	TRBD2	TRBJ2-1	17	TGTGCCAGCAGACACCCTAGGGCGGGAGTTGACTACAATGAGCAGTTCTTC	CASRHPRAGVDYNEQFF
TRBV6-5	.	TRBD2	TRBJ2-4	14	TGTGCCAGCAGCCTCGGGGGGAACAAAAACATTCAGTACTTC	CASSLGGNKNIQYF
TRBV7-9	few	TRBD2	TRBJ2-1	15	TGTGCCAGCAGTCAGACTAGCGGGCTATACAATGAGCAGTTCTTC	CASSQTSGLYNEQFF
TRBV6-2/TRBV6-3	many	.	TRBJ1-5	16	TGTGCCAGCAGTAGCTTGGGGACACATAGCAATCAGCCCCAGCATTTT	CASSSLGTHSNQPQHF
TRBV20-1	.	.	TRBJ2-5	12	TGCAGTGCTAGGTCAGACCAAGAGACCCAGTACTTC	CSARSDQETQYF
TRBV7-9	.	TRBD1	TRBJ1-5	15	TGTGCCAGCAGCTCGCCACAGGGGCCCAATCAGCCCCAGCATTTT	CASSSPQGPNQPQHF
TRBV9	few	TRBD1	TRBJ2-3	16	TGTGCCAGCAGCCTACAGGGGGCTAGGGGCACAGATACGCAGTATTTT	CASSLQGARGTDTQYF
TRBV27	few	TRBD2	TRBJ2-7	14	TGTGCCAGCAGTGCACTAGCGGGAGGATACGAGCAGTACTTC	CASSALAGGYEQYF
TRBV28	many	.	TRBJ1-6	14	TGTGCCAGCAGTTACGCGGGTACCAATTCACCCCTCCACTTT	CASSYAGTNSPLHF
TRBV29-1	many	TRBD2	TRBJ2-3	14	TGCAGCGTTGCCAACGGGAGGGGGAGAGATACGCAGTATTTT	CSVANGRGRDTQYF
TRBV2	.	.	TRBJ2-5	14	TGTGCCAGCAGTCCTTACGACAGTGTGAAGACCCAGTACTTC	CASSPYDSVKTQYF
TRBV29-1	few	TRBD2	TRBJ2-3	15	TGCAGCGTGAGCGGGGGGAACGACTACACAGATACGCAGTATTTT	CSVSGGNDYTDTQYF
TRBV27	many	.	TRBJ1-5	13	TGTGCCAGCAGTTCAGCTTGGGGGCAGCCCCAGCATTTT	CASSSAWGQPQHF
TRBV6-5	.	.	TRBJ2-1	14	TGTGCCAGCAGTTACCCAGAGGGAGGCCATGAGCAGTTCTTC	CASSYPEGGHEQFF
TRBV6-5	.	.	TRBJ1-1	15	TGTGCCAGCAGTTACGGGGGGGAGATGAACACTGAAGCTTTCTTT	CASSYGGEMNTEAFF
TRBV10-3	.	.	TRBJ1-6	16	TGTGCCACCAGTGAGCGTACCGGGACACCTTATTCACCCCTCCACTTT	CATSERTGTPYSPLHF
TRBV20-1	.	.	TRBJ1-2	13	TGCAGTGCTAGAATGGCAGGGGAGTATGGCTACACCTTC	CSARMAGEYGYTF
TRBV6-5	many	.	TRBJ1-6	17	TGTGCCAGCAGTCCCCGGGCCCGACACTCCTATAATTCACCCCTCCACTTT	CASSPRARHSYNSPLHF
TRBV7-2	few	.	TRBJ1-5	15	TGTGCCAGCAGCTTAGAGGGCGGGTACAATCAGCCCCAGCATTTT	CASSLEGGYNQPQHF
TRBV6-2/TRBV6-3	many	.	TRBJ1-1	15	TGTGCCAGCAGTCCCCCGGGACGGGGCCCTTCTTGGGCTTTCTTT	CASSPPGRGPSWAFF
TRBV20-1	.	.	TRBJ2-7	10	TGCAGTGCTAAAGGACACGAGCAGTACTTC	CSAKGHEQYF
TRBV7-2	.	TRBD2	TRBJ2-7	16	TGTGCCAGCAGCTTAGTTCTGGCTAGCGGGGCCTACGAGCAGTACTTC	CASSLVLASGAYEQYF
TRBV4-3	.	.	TRBJ2-1	14	TGCGCCAGCAGCCAAGACCGAGGGTACAATGAGCAGTTCTTC	CASSQDRGYNEQFF
TRBV20-1	.	.	TRBJ2-1	10	TGCAGTGCTAACTTCCATGAGCAGTTCTTC	CSANFHEQFF
TRBV5-1	many	TRBD1	TRBJ2-5	15	TGCGCCAGCAGCTTGCTCGGGACAGCACAAGAGACCCAGTACTTC	CASSLLGTAQETQYF